This TCR beta chain is drawn from a study of T-cell reconstitution after alpha-beta-depleted transplantation in children. The CDR3 is made up of 15 amino acids. The germline gives CDR1 MNHEY, CDR2 SVGAGI. Trimming pared 3 bases from V and 0 bases from J, leaving 12 bases between. Preparing the TCRbeta library involved the use of unique molecular identifiers. TCRdb called the PCR reads again in MiXCR, with one record for every CDR3 protein. Among more than 200,000 distinct CDR3 sequences, around 8.9% were seen once, and the ten largest hold about 4.9%. This clonotype was found many times. This TCR was sampled from a human donor who donated a stem cell graft to a child with SCID. The chain uses TRBV6-5 and TRBJ2-7; D remains ambiguous. Source: PBMCs from the stem cell graft donor, taken from the stem cell graft. The CDR3, as DNA: TGTGCCAGCAGTTATTCACAGAAGAGCTCCTACGAGCAGTACTTC. This codes for CASSYSQKSSYEQYF.